This entry concerns a single T cell receptor (beta chain). This CDR3 region has 14 residues. Germline V gives CDR1 SGHVS, CDR2 FQNEAQ. With 2 bases removed from V and 5 bases from J, the gap between germline ends came to 12 bases. These data originate in a study of graft-versus-host responses after intestinal transplantation. Method: immunoSEQ multiplex PCR; TCRdb's copy keeps in-frame clones and lacks some. This sample has some 15,000 clones; more than 85% occur once, and the top ten carry approximately 4.8%. The chain combines TRBV7-8 with TRBJ2-5; no clear D gene. The receptor was isolated from a human patient who received an intestinal transplant, so some T cells may come from the graft donor. The sequencing used PBMCs, collected about 1,000 days after intestinal transplantation. CDR3 nucleotide sequence: TGTGCCAGCAGCTTACCCCTAGGCCGGGAGACCCAGTACTTC. It is translated as CASSLPLGRETQYF.